Below, 9 T cell receptor beta chains from the same sample are listed, as sequenced in a study of blood T cell repertoires in COVID-19. Using immunoSEQ multiplex PCR, the repertoire was profiled, and TCRdb retains in-frame clones only, with some absent. The table has roughly 230,000 clones, approximately 80% seen once. Material: peripheral blood. The receptor source for this set is a woman between 55 and 75 years old with active or convalescent COVID-19.

The chain has TRBV4-2 and TRBJ2-1; 7 bases line up with TRBD1. Trimming cost V 2 bases and J 4 bases; bases outside gene matches: 11. From germline, CDR1 is LGHNA and CDR2 YNFKEQ. This CDR3 has 17 residues. For the CDR3, the DNA is TGTGCCAGCAGCCAATCGAGTGTAGGGGGCGCATACAATGAGCAGTTCTTC. The encoded protein is CASSQSSVGGAYNEQFF.

This chain links TRBV13 with TRBJ2-1, with 12 bases fitting TRBD2. Germline values: CDR1 PRHDT, CDR2 FYEKMQ (reference sequence). The V gene end was trimmed by 4 bases and the J gene end by 1 base; junction bases not matched to a gene: 8. The CDR3 contains 18 residues. The CDR3 loop is CASSSRTSGERSYNEQFF. CDR3 sequence (DNA): TGTGCCAGCAGCTCCAGGACTAGCGGGGAGAGGTCCTACAATGAGCAGTTCTTC.

The V and J genes are TRBV28 and TRBJ1-3; D is ambiguous. The CDR3 covers 15 residues. V dropped 5 bases and J dropped 4 bases, with 15 bases sitting between them. Germline V gives CDR1 MDHEN, CDR2 SYDVKM. The CDR3 loop reads CASSALRLSGNTIYF. CDR3 DNA: TGTGCCAGCAGTGCCCTCAGGTTGTCCGGAAACACCATATATTTT. Based on the CDR3 plus reference TRBV28 and TRBJ1-3, the full variable domain is DVKVTQSSRYLVKRTGEKVFLECVQDMDHENMFWYRQDPGLGLRLIYFSYDVKMKEKGDIPEGYSVSREKKERFSLILESASTNQTSMYLCASSALRLSGNTIYFGEGSWLTVV.

The chain has TRBV7-6 and TRBJ2-1; 8 bases fit TRBD2. Germline V gives CDR1 SGHVS, CDR2 FNYEAQ. This CDR3 has 16 amino acids. The V gene end was trimmed by 5 bases and the J gene end by 0 bases; junction bases not matched to a gene: 6. The CDR3 reads CASSPTAGGSYNEQFF. The CDR3 bases are TGTGCCAGCAGCCCAACCGCGGGAGGCTCCTACAATGAGCAGTTCTTC.

The CDR3: CASSDRGVNYGYTF. Written as DNA, the CDR3 is TGTGCCAGCAGTGACAGGGGAGTTAACTATGGCTACACCTTC. The genes are TRBV6-1 and TRBJ1-2; possibly TRBD1 for D (6 bases). CDR1 and CDR2 from the germline V gene are MNHNS and SASEGT. The CDR3 consists of 14 residues. Trimming cost V 3 bases and J 1 base, with 9 bases left between them.

This chain connects TRBV5-4 to TRBJ2-5; tentatively, D is TRBD2 (6 bases). Trimming shortened V by 4 bases and J by 5 bases, and 18 bases separated the two germline ends. Germline CDR1 SGHNT, CDR2 YYREEE (reference sequence). CDR3 size: 15 residues. The CDR3 region has the DNA TGTGCCAGCAGCGGACGGGTGGGAGGTCGGGAGACCCAGTACTTC. It encodes CASSGRVGGRETQYF.

The chain joins TRBV2 to TRBJ2-1; TRBD2 might be the D (6 bases). The length of the CDR3 is 12 residues. Germline loops: CDR1 SNHLY, CDR2 FYNNEI. Trimming removed 7 bases from V and 10 bases from J, with 14 bases in between. CDR3 sequence reads: CASIQLAGEQFF. Written as DNA, the CDR3 is TGTGCCAGCATCCAACTAGCTGGGGAGCAGTTCTTC.

V usage is TRBV7-3 and J usage is TRBJ1-2; D unclear. Germline V gives CDR1 SGHTA, CDR2 FQGTGA. The ends were cut back, 0 bases at V and 1 base at J, with 12 bases in the middle. The length of the CDR3 is 16 residues. The CDR3 DNA reads TGTGCCAGCAGCTTAACGTACTCGCCCCTTAACTATGGCTACACCTTC. It encodes CASSLTYSPLNYGYTF.

This clone was detected only once. The chain couples TRBV7-2 to TRBJ2-1; 7 nucleotides line up with TRBD1. CDR3 size: 17 residues. The V segment lost 1 base and the J segment 5 bases; nucleotides outside the gene matches: 11. Germline V gene lookup returns CDR1 SGHTA and CDR2 FQGNSA. CDR3 loop: CASSLVSVYQGDNEQFF. CDR3 bases: TGTGCCAGCAGCTTAGTCTCGGTTTATCAGGGGGACAATGAGCAGTTCTTC.